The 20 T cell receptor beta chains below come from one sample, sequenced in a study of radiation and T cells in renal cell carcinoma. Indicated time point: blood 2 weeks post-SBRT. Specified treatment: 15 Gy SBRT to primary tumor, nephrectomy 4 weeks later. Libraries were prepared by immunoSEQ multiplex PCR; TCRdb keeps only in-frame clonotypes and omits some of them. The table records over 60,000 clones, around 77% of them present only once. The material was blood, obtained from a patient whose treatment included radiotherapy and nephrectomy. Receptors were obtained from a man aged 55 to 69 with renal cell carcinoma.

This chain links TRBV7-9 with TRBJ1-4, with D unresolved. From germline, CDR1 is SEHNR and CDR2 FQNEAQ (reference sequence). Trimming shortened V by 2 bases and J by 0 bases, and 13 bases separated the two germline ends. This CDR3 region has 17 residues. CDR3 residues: CASSLYGDTATNEKLFF. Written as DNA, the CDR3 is TGTGCCAGCAGCTTATATGGAGATACAGCAACTAATGAAAAACTGTTTTTT. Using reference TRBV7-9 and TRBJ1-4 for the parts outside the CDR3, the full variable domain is DTGVSQNPRHKITKRGQNVTFRCDPISEHNRLYWYRQTLGQGPEFLTYFQNEAQLEKSRLLSDRFSAERPKGSFSTLEIQRTEQGDSAMYLCASSLYGDTATNEKLFFGSGTQLSVL.

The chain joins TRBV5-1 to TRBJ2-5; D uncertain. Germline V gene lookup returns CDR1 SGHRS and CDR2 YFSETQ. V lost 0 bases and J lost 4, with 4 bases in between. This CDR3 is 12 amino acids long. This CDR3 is CASSLAGETQYF. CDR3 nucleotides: TGCGCCAGCAGCTTGGCCGGAGAGACCCAGTACTTC.

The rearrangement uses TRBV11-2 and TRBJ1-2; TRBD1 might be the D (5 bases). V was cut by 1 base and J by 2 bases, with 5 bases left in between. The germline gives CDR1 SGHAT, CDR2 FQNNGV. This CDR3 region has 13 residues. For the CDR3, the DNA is TGTGCCAGCAGCTTAGCAGGGAACTATGGCTACACCTTC. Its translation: CASSLAGNYGYTF. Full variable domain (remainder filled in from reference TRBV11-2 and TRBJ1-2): EAGVAQSPRYKIIEKRQSVAFWCNPISGHATLYWYQQILGQGPKLLIQFQNNGVVDDSQLPKDRFSAERLKGVDSTLKIQPAKLEDSAVYLCASSLAGNYGYTFGSGTRLTVV.

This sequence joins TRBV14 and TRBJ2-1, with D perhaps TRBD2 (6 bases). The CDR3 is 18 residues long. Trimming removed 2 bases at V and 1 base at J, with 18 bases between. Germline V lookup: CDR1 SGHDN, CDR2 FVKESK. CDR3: CASSQPTPMRGSYNEQFF. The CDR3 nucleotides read TGTGCCAGCAGCCAACCTACCCCTATGCGGGGTTCCTACAATGAGCAGTTCTTC. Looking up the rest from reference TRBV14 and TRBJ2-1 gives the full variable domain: EAGVTQFPSHSVIEKGQTVTLRCDPISGHDNLYWYRRVMGKEIKFLLHFVKESKQDESGMPNNRFLAERTGGTYSTLKVQPAELEDSGVYFCASSQPTPMRGSYNEQFFGPGTRLTVL.

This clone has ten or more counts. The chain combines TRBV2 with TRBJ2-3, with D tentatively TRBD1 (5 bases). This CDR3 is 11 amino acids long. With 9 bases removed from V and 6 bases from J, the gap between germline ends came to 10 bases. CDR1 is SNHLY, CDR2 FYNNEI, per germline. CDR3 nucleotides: TGTGCCAGTTTAGGGGTGGATACGCAGTATTTT. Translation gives CASLGVDTQYF.

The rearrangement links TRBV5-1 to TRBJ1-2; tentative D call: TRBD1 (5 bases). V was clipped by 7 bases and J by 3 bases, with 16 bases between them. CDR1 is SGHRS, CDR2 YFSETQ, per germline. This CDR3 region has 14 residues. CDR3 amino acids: CASATGTSDYGYTF. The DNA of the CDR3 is TGCGCCAGCGCCACCGGGACCTCGGACTATGGCTACACCTTC.

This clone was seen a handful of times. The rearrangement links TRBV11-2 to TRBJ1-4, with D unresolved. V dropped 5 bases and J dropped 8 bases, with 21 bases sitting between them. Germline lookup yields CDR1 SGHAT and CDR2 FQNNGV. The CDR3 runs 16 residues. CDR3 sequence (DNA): TGTGCCAGCAGCCCCGCCCCAGCAGCTTCCCGCGAAAAACTGTTTTTT. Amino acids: CASSPAPAASREKLFF.

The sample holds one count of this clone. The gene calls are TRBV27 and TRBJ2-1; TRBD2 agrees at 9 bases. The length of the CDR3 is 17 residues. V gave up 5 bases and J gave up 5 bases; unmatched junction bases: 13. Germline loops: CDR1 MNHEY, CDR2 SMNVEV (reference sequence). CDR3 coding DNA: TGTGCCAGCAGTCCATTAGCGGGAGCGTGGTTGGACAATGAGCAGTTCTTC. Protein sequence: CASSPLAGAWLDNEQFF.

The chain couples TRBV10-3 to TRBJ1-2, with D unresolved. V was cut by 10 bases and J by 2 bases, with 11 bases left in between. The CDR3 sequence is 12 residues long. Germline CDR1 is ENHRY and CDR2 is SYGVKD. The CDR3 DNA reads TGTGCCACTTCGACGGAAAACTATGGCTACACCTTC. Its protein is CATSTENYGYTF.

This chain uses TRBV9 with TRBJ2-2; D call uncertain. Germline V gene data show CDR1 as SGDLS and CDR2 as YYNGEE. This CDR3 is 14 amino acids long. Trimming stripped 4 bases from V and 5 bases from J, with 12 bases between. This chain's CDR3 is CASSPLLVTGELFF. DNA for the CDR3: TGTGCCAGCAGCCCTCTTTTGGTTACCGGGGAGCTGTTTTTT.

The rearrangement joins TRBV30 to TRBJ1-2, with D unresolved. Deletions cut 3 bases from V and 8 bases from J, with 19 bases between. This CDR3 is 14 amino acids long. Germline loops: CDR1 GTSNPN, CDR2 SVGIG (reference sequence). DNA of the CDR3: TGTGCCTGGAGGACGCTAGGGAGGTCAAGCGGCTACACCTTC. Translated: CAWRTLGRSSGYTF.

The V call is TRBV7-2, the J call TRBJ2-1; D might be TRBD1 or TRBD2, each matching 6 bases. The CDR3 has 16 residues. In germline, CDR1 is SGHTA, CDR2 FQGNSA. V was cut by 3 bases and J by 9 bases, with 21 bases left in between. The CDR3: CASSFAGAVRRGEQFF. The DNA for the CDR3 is TGTGCCAGCAGCTTCGCAGGGGCGGTTCGGAGGGGTGAGCAGTTCTTC.

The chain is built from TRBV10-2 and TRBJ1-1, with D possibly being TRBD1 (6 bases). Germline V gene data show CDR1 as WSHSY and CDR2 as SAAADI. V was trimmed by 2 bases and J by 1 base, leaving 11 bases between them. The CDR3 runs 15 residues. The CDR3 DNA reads TGCGCCAGCAGTGAGGGGGGCAGGGGGAACACTGAAGCTTTCTTT. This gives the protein CASSEGGRGNTEAFF.

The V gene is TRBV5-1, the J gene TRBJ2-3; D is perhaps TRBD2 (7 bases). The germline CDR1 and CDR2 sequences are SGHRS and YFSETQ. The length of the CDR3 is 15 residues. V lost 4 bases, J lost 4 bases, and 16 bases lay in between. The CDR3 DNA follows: TGCGCCAGCAGCGTCCCGGGGGGCACGCCAGATACGCAGTATTTT. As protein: CASSVPGGTPDTQYF.

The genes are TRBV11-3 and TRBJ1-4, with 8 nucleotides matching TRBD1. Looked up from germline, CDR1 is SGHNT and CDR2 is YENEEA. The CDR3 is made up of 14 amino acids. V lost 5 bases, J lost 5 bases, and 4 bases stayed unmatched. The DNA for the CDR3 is TGTGCCAGCAGCGGGGACAGGTTAAATGAAAAACTGTTTTTT. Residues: CASSGDRLNEKLFF.

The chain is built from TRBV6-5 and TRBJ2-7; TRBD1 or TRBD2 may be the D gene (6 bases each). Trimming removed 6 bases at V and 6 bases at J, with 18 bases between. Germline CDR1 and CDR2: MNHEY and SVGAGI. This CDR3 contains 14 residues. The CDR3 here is CASRLGRGRFEQYF. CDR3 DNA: TGTGCCAGCAGGCTGGGACGGGGGCGCTTCGAGCAGTACTTC.

The CDR3 nucleotides are TGTGCCAGCAGTGAGGACATCGCTAACTATGGCTACACCTTC. Protein sequence: CASSEDIANYGYTF. This rearrangement joins TRBV2 to TRBJ1-2, with D perhaps matching TRBD1 (5 bases). The germline CDR1 and CDR2 sequences are SNHLY and FYNNEI. The CDR3 contains 14 residues. Trimming left V 3 bases short and J 0 bases short, with 8 bases between. The complete variable domain, with remaining parts taken from reference TRBV2 and TRBJ1-2, reads EPEVTQTPSHQVTQMGQEVILRCVPISNHLYFYWYRQILGQKVEFLVSFYNNEISEKSEIFDDQFSVERPDGSNFTLKIRSTKLEDSAMYFCASSEDIANYGYTFGSGTRLTVV.

The CDR3 loop reads CASSLREGGGYEKLFF. The CDR3 DNA follows: TGTGCCAGTAGTCTGCGAGAGGGGGGCGGGTATGAAAAACTGTTTTTT. This sequence joins TRBV19 and TRBJ1-4, with D possibly TRBD1 on 6 matching bases. Germline-derived CDR1 and CDR2 are LNHDA and SQIVND (reference sequence). V lost 5 bases and J lost 6, with 19 bases in between. The CDR3 loop spans 16 amino acids.

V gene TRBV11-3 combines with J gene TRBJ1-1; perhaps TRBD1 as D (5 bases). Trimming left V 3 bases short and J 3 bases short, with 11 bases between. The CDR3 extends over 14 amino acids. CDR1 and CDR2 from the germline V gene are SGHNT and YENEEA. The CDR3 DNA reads TGTGCCAGCAGCTTTGGCGGGGGTGACACTGAAGCTTTCTTT. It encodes CASSFGGGDTEAFF.

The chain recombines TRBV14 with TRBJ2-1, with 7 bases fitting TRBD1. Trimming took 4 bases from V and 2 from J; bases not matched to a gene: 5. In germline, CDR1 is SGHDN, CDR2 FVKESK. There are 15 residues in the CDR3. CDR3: CASSPTGPTYNEQFF. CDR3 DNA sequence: TGTGCCAGCAGCCCGACAGGGCCTACCTACAATGAGCAGTTCTTC. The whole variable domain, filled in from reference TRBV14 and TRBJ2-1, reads EAGVTQFPSHSVIEKGQTVTLRCDPISGHDNLYWYRRVMGKEIKFLLHFVKESKQDESGMPNNRFLAERTGGTYSTLKVQPAELEDSGVYFCASSPTGPTYNEQFFGPGTRLTVL.